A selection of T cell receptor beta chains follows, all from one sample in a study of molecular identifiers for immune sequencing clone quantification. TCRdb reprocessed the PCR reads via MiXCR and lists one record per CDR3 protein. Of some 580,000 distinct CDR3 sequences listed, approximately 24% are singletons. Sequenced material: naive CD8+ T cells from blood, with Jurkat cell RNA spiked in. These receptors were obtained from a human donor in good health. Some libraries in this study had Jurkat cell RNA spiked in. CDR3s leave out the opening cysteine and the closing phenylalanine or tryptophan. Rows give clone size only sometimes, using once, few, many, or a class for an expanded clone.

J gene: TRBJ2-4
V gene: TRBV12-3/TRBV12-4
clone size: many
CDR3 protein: ASSLSGQGTKNIQY

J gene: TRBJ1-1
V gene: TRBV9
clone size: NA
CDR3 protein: ASSVRPGTEAF

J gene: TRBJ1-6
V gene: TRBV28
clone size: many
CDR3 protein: ASNLGQFRNSPLH

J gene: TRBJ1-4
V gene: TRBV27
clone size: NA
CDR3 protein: ASSPRGRFGEKLF

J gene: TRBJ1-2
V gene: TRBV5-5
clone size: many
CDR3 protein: ASSLSLTAFYYGYT

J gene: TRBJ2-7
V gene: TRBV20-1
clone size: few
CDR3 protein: SAGNRGGSYEQY

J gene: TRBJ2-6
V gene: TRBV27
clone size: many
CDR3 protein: ASSSMGVIGANVLT

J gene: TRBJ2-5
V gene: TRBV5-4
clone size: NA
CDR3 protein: ASTSGTGGQETQY

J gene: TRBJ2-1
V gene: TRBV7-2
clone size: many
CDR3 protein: ASSLGLAGLKNEQF

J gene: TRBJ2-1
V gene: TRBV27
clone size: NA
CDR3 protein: ASRPVGLAFDASYNEQF

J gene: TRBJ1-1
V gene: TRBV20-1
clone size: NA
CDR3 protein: SARGVGDRGPCTEAF

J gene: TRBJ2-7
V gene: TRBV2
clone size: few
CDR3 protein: ASSGSTTAYEQY

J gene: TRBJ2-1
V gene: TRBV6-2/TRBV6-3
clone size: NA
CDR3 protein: ASSSTSGGAEQF

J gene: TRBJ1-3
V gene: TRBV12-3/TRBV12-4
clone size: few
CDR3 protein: ASTKDSNSGNTIY

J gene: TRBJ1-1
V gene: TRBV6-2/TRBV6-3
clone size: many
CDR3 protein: ASSYVRENTEAF

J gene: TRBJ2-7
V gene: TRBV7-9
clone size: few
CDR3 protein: ASKGTGLHEQY

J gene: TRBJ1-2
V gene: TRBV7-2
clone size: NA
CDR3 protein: ASSSSYYGHT

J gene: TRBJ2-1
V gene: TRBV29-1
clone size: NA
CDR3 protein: SVERDTLYNEQF

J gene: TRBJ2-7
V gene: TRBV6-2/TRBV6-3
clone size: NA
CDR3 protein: ASSRDTRGSYEQY

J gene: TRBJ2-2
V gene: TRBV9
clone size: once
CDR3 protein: ASSVDRGQGITGELF

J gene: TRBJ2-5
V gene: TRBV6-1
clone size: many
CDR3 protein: ASSEEPGAQAETQY

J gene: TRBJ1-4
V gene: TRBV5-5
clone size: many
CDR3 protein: ASSSTGRINEKLF

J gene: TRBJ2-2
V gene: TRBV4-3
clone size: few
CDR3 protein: ASSNRDSAGELF

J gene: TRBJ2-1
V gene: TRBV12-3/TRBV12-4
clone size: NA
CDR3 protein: ASSTSGGINEQF

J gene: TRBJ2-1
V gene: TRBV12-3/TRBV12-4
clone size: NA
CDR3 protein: ASRTVHNEQF

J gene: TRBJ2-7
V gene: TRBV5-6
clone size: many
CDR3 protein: ASSSTNQGDSEQY

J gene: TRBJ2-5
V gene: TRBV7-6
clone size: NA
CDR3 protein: ASSATGPNQETQY

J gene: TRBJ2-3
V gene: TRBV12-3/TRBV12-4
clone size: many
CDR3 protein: ASSLVMWASTGSSGDTQY

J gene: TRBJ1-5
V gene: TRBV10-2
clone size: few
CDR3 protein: ASRTGINQPQH

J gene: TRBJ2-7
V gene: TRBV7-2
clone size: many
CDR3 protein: ASSYRTSGAYEQY

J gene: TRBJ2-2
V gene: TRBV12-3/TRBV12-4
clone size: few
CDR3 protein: ASSLGAGADTGELF

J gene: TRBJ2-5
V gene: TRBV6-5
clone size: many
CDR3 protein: ASSYSTGQETQY

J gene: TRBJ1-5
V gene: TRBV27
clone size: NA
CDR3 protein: ASSDAGAPRH

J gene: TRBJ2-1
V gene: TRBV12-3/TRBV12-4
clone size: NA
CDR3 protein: ASSRTGGGNEQF

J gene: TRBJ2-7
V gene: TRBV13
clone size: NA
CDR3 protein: ASSPRLADYEQY

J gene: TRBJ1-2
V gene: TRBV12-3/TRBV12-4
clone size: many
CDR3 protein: ASSFGLGYGYT

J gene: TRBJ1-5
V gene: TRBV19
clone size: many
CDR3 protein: ASTEVLSNQPQH

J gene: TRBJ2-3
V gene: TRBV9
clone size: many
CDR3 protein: ASSALKASTDTQY

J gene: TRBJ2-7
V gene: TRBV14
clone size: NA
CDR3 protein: ASSQLAGSEQY

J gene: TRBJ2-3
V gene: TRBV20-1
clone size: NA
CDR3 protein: SASGGGWGTEKTDTQY

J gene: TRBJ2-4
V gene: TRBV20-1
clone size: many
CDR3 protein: SADRPTKNIQY

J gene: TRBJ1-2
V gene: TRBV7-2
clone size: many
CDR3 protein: ASSFSGLDGYT

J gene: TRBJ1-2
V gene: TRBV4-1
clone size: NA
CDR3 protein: ASSPPGTGPPGYGYT

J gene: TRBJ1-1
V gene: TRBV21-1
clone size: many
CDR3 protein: ASSKVQQGFSGFTEAF

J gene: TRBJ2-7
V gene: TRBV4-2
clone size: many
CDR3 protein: ASSPDRGLEEQY

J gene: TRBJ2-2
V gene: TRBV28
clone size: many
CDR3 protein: ASSPRTENTGELF

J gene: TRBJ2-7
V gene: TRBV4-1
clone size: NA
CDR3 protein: ASSQGRGTSITYEQY

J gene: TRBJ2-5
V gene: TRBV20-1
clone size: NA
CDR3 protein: SSRSIVQETQY

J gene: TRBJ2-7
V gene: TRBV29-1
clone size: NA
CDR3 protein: SVHTADYEQY

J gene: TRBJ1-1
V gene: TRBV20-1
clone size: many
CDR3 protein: SVPGGTAF

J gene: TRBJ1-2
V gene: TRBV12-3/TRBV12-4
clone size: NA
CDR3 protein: ASSNPTGRSYGYT

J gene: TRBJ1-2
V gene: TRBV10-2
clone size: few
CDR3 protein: ASSVEAGVNYGYT

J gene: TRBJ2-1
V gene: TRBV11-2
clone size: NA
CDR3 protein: ASSLGLSPFGIDEQF

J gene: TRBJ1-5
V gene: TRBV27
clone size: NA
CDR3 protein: ASSQGDNQPQH

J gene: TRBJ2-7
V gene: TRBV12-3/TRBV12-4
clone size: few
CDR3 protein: ASRRSSNEQY